Described below is a single T cell receptor beta chain sequence and its context. The protocol was immunoSEQ multiplex PCR, while the TCRdb copy is restricted to in-frame clones and leaves out a portion. This sample has 55,000 to 85,000 clones, with around 90% found just once. Deletions cut 0 bases from V and 0 bases from J, with 7 bases between. Per the germline V gene, CDR1 is SGHNT and CDR2 is YYREEE (reference sequence). The CDR3 runs to 15 residues. The entry originates in a study of T cell changes during pregnancy in multiple sclerosis. The chain couples TRBV5-4 to TRBJ2-1; a weak D match, TRBD1 (5 bases). This TCR derives from a female donor with multiple sclerosis, enrolled in a pregnancy study. The sample consisted of peripheral blood, taken after pregnancy. Here the CDR3 reads CASSLDRSSYNEQFF. The DNA for the CDR3 is TGTGCCAGCAGCTTGGACAGGAGCTCCTACAATGAGCAGTTCTTC.